This T cell receptor (beta chain) was documented in a study of shared clonotypes between healthy human individuals. Study results and caveats: Rarefaction showed sorted-subset sequencing was incomplete despite large depth.

Each sample came from a Caucasian adult donor living in Nashville, Tennessee. The germline V and J ends were trimmed by 7 bases and 2 bases, with 11 bases remaining between them. CDR1 and CDR2 (germline): MDHEN, SYDVKM. The CDR3 has 14 residues. Sequencing was performed with immunoSEQ multiplex PCR; in TCRdb, only in-frame clones are kept and a portion is missing. The table lists about 1.1 million clones, approximately 77% of them singletons. For this clone: The antigen remains unidentified.

The TCR was taken from a man younger than 35 in good health. Some clones in this sample may be carry-over from other donors' samples. The sample was memory CD4+ T cells from PBMCs. The subset denotes: CD45RA-negative fraction. This chain connects TRBV28 to TRBJ1-4; D unclear. CDR3 nucleotides: TGTGCCAGCACCGAGCATGCCACTAATGAAAAACTGTTTTTT. Translating it yields CASTEHATNEKLFF.